The clone carrying this T cell receptor beta chain was counted at least ten times. TCRdb re-called the 5' RACE reads through MiXCR, storing one row per CDR3 protein. The table has under 65,000 distinct CDR3 sequences, about 28% seen once. Sample: tumor-infiltrating memory CD4+ T cells sorted from the breast tumor. Subset of the sample: memory CD4+ T cells, CD4+CD45RO+CD25-. The receptor was isolated from a female donor with breast cancer.

The CDR3 DNA follows: TGTGCCAGCAGCTCCCGTTCCACTAATCAGCCCCAGCATTTT. This translates into CASSSRSTNQPQHF. The rearrangement uses TRBV7-2 and TRBJ1-5; D gene unclear. V lost 4 bases, J lost 4 bases, and 11 bases lay in between. The germline V gene encodes CDR1 SGHTA and CDR2 FQGNSA. The CDR3 is 14 amino acids.